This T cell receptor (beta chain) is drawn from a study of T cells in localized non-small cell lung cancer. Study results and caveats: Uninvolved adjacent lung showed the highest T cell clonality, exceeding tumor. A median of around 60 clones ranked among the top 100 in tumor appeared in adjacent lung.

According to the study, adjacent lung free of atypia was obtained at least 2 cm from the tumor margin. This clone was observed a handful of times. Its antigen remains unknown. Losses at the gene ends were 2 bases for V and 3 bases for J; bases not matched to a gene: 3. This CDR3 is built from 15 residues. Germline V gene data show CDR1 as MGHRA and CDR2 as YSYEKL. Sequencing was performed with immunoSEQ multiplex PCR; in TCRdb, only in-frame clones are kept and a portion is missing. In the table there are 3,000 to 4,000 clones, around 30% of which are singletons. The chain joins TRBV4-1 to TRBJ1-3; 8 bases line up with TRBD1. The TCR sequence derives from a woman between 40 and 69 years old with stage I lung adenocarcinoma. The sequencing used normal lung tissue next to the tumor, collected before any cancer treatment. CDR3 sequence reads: CASSQQGAGGNTIYF. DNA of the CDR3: TGCGCCAGCAGCCAACAGGGGGCGGGTGGAAACACCATATATTTT.